This T cell receptor (beta chain) derives from a study of blood T cell repertoires in COVID-19. In the study overall: Sites in the United States, Italy and Spain provided acute and convalescent COVID-19 samples.

Under the authors' procedure: Amplification from reference gene primers served as the basis for estimated nucleated cell counts. Produced via immunoSEQ multiplex PCR; TCRdb's table is partial and in-frame only. The V and J calls and clone size were taken over from that table, and D and trimming were inferred from the DNA. The sample consists of fewer than 60,000 clones, 70% to 90% of them appearing once. Germline values: CDR1 MGHRA, CDR2 YSYEKL. The CDR3 runs to 14 residues. V was clipped by 5 bases and J by 6 bases; unmatched bases: 4. Enrolled during active infection, Seattle patients were then followed longitudinally.

The chain employs TRBV4-1 and TRBJ2-7; 13 bases fit TRBD2. The material sequenced was peripheral blood. The TCR comes from a man in his sixties with COVID-19, enrolled during active disease. DNA for the CDR3: TGCGCCAGCAGCAGACTAGCGGGGGGAGTCGAGCAGTACTTC. Translating it yields CASSRLAGGVEQYF.